This T cell receptor beta chain was documented in a study of cytomegalovirus exposure and HLA in healthy donors. The CDR3 is 12 residues long. V shed 5 bases and J 4 bases; nucleotides not matched to a gene: 0. CDR1 and CDR2 from the germline V gene are MNHEY and SVGAGI. Sequenced by immunoSEQ multiplex PCR; TCRdb stores in-frame clones only, minus some. The sample has hundreds of thousands of clones, more than 75% seen once. The source material was PBMCs. The TCR originated in a man between 18 and 35 years old in good health and CMV-seronegative. The chain has TRBV6-5 and TRBJ1-1; 8 bases line up with TRBD1. The CDR3 coding sequence is TGTGCCAGCAGTACAGGGGGCACTGAAGCTTTCTTT. This codes for CASSTGGTEAFF.